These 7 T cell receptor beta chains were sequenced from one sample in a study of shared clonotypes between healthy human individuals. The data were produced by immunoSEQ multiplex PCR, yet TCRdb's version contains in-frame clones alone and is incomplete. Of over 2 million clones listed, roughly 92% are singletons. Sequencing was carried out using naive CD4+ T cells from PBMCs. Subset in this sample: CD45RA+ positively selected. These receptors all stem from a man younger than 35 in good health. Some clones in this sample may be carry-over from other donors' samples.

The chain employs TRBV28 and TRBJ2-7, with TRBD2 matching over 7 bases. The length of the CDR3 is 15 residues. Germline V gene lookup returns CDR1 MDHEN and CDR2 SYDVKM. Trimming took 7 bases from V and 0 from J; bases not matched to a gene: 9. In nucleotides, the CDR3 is TGTGCCAGCACATCCTCGGGACTATCCTCCTACGAGCAGTACTTC. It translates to CASTSSGLSSYEQYF.

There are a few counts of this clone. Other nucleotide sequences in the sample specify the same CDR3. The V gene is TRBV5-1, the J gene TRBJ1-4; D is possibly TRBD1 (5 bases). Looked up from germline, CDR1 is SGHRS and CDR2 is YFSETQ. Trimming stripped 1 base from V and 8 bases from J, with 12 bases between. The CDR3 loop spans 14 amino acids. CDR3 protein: CASSLQGLGEKLFF. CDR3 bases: TGCGCCAGCAGCTTGCAGGGTCTGGGGGAAAAACTGTTTTTT.

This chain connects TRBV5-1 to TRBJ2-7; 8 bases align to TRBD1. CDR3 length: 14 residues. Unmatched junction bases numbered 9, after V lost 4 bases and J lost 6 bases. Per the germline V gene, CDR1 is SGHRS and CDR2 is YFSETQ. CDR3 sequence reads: CASSPWTGQAEQYF. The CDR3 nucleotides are TGCGCCAGCAGCCCTTGGACAGGGCAGGCCGAGCAGTACTTC. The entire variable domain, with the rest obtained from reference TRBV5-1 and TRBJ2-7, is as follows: KAGVTQTPRYLIKTRGQQVTLSCSPISGHRSVSWYQQTPGQGLQFLFEYFSETQRNKGNFPGRFSGRQFSNSRSEMNVSTLELGDSALYLCASSPWTGQAEQYFGPGTRLTVT.

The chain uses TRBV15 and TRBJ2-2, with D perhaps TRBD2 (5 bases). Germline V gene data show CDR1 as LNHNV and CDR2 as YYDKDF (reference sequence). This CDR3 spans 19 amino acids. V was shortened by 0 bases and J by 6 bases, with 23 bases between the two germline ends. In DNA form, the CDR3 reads TGTGCCACCAGCAGAGATTTTGGTAGCGTGGGCAGAGCGCCCGGGGAGCTGTTTTTT. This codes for CATSRDFGSVGRAPGELFF.

The CDR3 nucleotides read TGTGCCAGCAGCCACGTGACCGGGGAGCTGTTTTTT. Translation gives CASSHVTGELFF. The V and J genes are TRBV5-6 and TRBJ2-2; D is undetermined. The CDR3 covers 12 residues. Germline V gene lookup returns CDR1 SGHDT and CDR2 YYEEEE. Trimming stripped 4 bases from V and 5 bases from J, with 6 bases between.

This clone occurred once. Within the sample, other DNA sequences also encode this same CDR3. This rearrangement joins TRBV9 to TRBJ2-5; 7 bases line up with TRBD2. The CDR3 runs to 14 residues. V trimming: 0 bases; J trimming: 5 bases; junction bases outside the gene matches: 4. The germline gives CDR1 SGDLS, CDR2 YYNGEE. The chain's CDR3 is CASSVAGGSETQYF. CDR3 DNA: TGTGCCAGCAGCGTAGCGGGGGGTTCGGAGACCCAGTACTTC.

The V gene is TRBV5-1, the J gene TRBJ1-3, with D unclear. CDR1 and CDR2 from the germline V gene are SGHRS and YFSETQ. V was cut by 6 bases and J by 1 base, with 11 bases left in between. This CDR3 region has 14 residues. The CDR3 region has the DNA TGCGCCAGCACCCTTGGGATTTCTGGAAACACCATATATTTT. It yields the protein CASTLGISGNTIYF.